The TCR beta chain described here comes from a study of Ad26.COV2.S vaccination and SARS-CoV-2 variants. This CDR3 contains 16 residues. V shed 0 bases and J 4 bases; nucleotides not matched to a gene: 10. Germline values: CDR1 SGHKS, CDR2 YYEKEE (reference sequence). The sample's treatment: roughly 18 received Ad26.COV2.S at low or high dose, single or two shots; about 5 received placebo; per-sample allocation not given. Specimen acquisition occurred on day 63 following the initial vaccine or placebo injection. Clones were read by immunoSEQ multiplex PCR, and TCRdb kept only the in-frame ones, dropping some. The sample records some 300,000 clones, approximately 86% being singletons.

The V call is TRBV5-5, the J call TRBJ2-7; 7 positions match TRBD1. The source was peripheral blood, collected in a trial of Ad26.COV2.S vaccine versus placebo. This receptor was taken from a person between 18 and 60 years old who received the Ad26.COV2.S COVID-19 vaccine or a placebo. CDR3 in DNA: TGTGCCAGCAGCTTGGACAGGACAGGAGTATCTTACGAGCAGTACTTC. It codes for CASSLDRTGVSYEQYF.